The T cell receptor (beta chain) described here comes from a study of blood T cell repertoires in COVID-19. On the study more broadly: Collection of acute and convalescent COVID-19 samples took place in the United States, Italy and Spain. T cells, B-cell-depleted T cells, or PBMCs provided the cDNA or gDNA that served as material.

Per the original methods: Reference gene primer amplification gave estimated nucleated cell counts. Assay used: immunoSEQ multiplex PCR; TCRdb lists only in-frame clones, some missing. That table gives V, J and clone size, and the DNA gave D and trimming. Counted here are some 16,000 clones, roughly 86% occurring once; the ten biggest clones make up about an eighth. Germline V gene lookup returns CDR1 DFQATT and CDR2 SNEGSKA (reference sequence). The CDR3 extends over 10 amino acids. V was trimmed by 5 bases and J by 8 bases, leaving 9 bases between them. The sequenced sample was peripheral blood. The origin of this receptor is a human donor in a cohort sampled during active COVID-19. J is TRBJ1-2 and V is TRBV20-1; D unclear. CDR3 in amino acids: CSAWSGGYTF. The CDR3 region has the DNA TGCAGTGCTTGGAGTGGCGGCTACACCTTC.